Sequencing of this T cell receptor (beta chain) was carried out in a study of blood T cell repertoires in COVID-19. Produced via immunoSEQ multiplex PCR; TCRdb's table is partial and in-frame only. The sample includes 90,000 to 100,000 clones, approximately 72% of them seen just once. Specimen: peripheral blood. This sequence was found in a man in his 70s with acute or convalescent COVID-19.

The CDR3 is CASSYQGGDNSPLHF. CDR3 sequence (DNA): TGTGCCAGCAGCTACCAGGGTGGAGATAATTCACCCCTCCACTTT. This sequence joins TRBV7-2 and TRBJ1-6; maybe TRBD1 (5 bases). The CDR3 sequence is 15 residues long. Germline lookup yields CDR1 SGHTA and CDR2 FQGNSA. Trimming pared 4 bases from V and 5 bases from J, leaving 12 bases between. Based on the CDR3 plus reference TRBV7-2 and TRBJ1-6, the full variable domain is GAGVSQSPSNKVTEKGKDVELRCDPISGHTALYWYRQSLGQGLEFLIYFQGNSAPDKSGLPSDRFSAERTGGSVSTLTIQRTQQEDSAVYLCASSYQGGDNSPLHFGNGTRLTVT.